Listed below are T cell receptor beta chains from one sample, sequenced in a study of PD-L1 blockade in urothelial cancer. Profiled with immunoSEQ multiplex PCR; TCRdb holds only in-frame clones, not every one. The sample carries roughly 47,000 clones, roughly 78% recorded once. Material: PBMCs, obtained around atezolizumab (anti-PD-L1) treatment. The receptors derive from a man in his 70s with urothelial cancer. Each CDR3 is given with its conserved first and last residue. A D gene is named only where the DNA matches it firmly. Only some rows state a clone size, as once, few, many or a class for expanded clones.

CDR3: CASKGREAGGNTIYF; DNA: TGTGCCAGTAAAGGCAGGGAGGCAGGTGGAAACACCATATATTTT; J: TRBJ1-3; size: -; D: -; V: TRBV2; length: 15
CDR3: CASSFSQATSNYGYTF; DNA: TGTGCCAGCAGTTTCTCACAGGCCACTTCTAACTATGGCTACACCTTC; J: TRBJ1-2; size: -; D: -; V: TRBV27; length: 16
CDR3: CASSPIKGGRPPDTQYF; DNA: TGCGCCAGCAGCCCAATTAAAGGCGGGAGGCCTCCAGATACGCAGTATTTT; J: TRBJ2-3; size: -; D: TRBD2; V: TRBV4-1; length: 17
CDR3: CASSRGQGDTDTQYF; DNA: TGTGCCAGTAGTAGGGGACAGGGGGACACAGATACGCAGTATTTT; J: TRBJ2-3; size: -; D: TRBD1; V: TRBV19; length: 15
CDR3: CASSNQVWTGGRIGELFF; DNA: TGTGCCAGCAGCAACCAAGTCTGGACCGGGGGGCGGATCGGGGAGCTGTTTTTT; J: TRBJ2-2; size: -; D: -; V: TRBV27; length: 18
CDR3: CASSLDPGDNEQFF; DNA: TGCGCCAGCAGCTTGGATCCAGGGGACAATGAGCAGTTCTTC; J: TRBJ2-1; size: -; D: -; V: TRBV5-1; length: 14
CDR3: CASSQDPKGPNEKLFF; DNA: TGCGCCAGCAGCCAAGATCCCAAGGGGCCGAATGAAAAACTGTTTTTT; J: TRBJ1-4; size: -; D: -; V: TRBV4-1; length: 16
CDR3: CASSSGQGPGYTF; DNA: TGCGCCAGCAGCTCCGGACAGGGTCCTGGCTACACCTTC; J: TRBJ1-2; size: -; D: TRBD1; V: TRBV5-1; length: 13
CDR3: CSVDNGAGVADTQYF; DNA: TGCAGCGTTGACAATGGTGCGGGAGTCGCAGATACGCAGTATTTT; J: TRBJ2-3; size: once; D: TRBD2; V: TRBV29-1; length: 15
CDR3: CAISESTASGRADPYEQYF; DNA: TGTGCCATCAGTGAGTCGACGGCTAGCGGGAGAGCTGATCCCTACGAGCAGTACTTC; J: TRBJ2-7; size: -; D: TRBD2; V: TRBV10-3; length: 19
CDR3: CASSYSGTSNEQFF; DNA: TGTGCCAGCAGTTATTCCGGGACTAGCAATGAGCAGTTCTTC; J: TRBJ2-1; size: -; D: TRBD2; V: TRBV6-6; length: 14
CDR3: CASSIRGGPTYEQYF; DNA: TGTGCCAGTAGTATACGAGGGGGCCCAACCTACGAGCAGTACTTC; J: TRBJ2-7; size: -; D: TRBD1; V: TRBV19; length: 15
CDR3: CANRPFRDRGREQYF; DNA: TGTGCCAACCGCCCCTTCCGGGACAGGGGGCGCGAGCAGTACTTC; J: TRBJ2-7; size: -; D: TRBD1; V: TRBV6-9; length: 15
CDR3: CASMEREVTEQYF; DNA: TGTGCCAGCATGGAGCGGGAGGTCACCGAGCAGTACTTC; J: TRBJ2-7; size: -; D: TRBD2; V: TRBV2; length: 13
CDR3: CASSLEDGIYEQYF; DNA: TGTGCCAGCAGCCTAGAGGACGGGATATACGAGCAGTACTTC; J: TRBJ2-7; size: -; D: -; V: TRBV5-4; length: 14
CDR3: CASSGGQGGWGGELFF; DNA: TGTGCCAGCAGTGGGGGACAGGGAGGTTGGGGCGGGGAGCTGTTTTTT; J: TRBJ2-2; size: once; D: TRBD1; V: TRBV2; length: 16
CDR3: CASSISTGQTYGYTF; DNA: TGTGCCAGTAGTATTTCAACCGGACAGACCTATGGCTACACCTTC; J: TRBJ1-2; size: -; D: -; V: TRBV19; length: 15
CDR3: CAWSPGGEQYF; DNA: TGTGCCTGGAGTCCGGGTGGCGAGCAGTACTTC; J: TRBJ2-7; size: -; D: -; V: TRBV30; length: 11
CDR3: CATSRVVFTDTQYF; DNA: TGTGCCACCAGCAGAGTCGTCTTCACAGATACGCAGTATTTT; J: TRBJ2-3; size: -; D: -; V: TRBV15; length: 14
CDR3: CASSLDRGSQETQYF; DNA: TGTGCCAGCAGCTTGGACAGGGGGAGCCAAGAGACCCAGTACTTC; J: TRBJ2-5; size: -; D: TRBD1; V: TRBV5-4; length: 15
CDR3: CASSPGTGGYEQYF; DNA: TGTGCCAGCAGTCCCGGGACAGGGGGCTACGAGCAGTACTTC; J: TRBJ2-7; size: -; D: TRBD1; V: TRBV2; length: 14
CDR3: CSATRTREQYF; DNA: TGCAGTGCTACTAGGACTCGCGAGCAGTACTTC; J: TRBJ2-7; size: -; D: -; V: TRBV20-1; length: 11
CDR3: CATSRDPPWAAGELFF; DNA: TGTGCCACCAGCAGAGATCCCCCTTGGGCCGCCGGGGAGCTGTTTTTT; J: TRBJ2-2; size: once; D: -; V: TRBV15; length: 16
CDR3: CASSRGLGGQETQYF; DNA: TGTGCTAGCAGCCGAGGCTTGGGCGGGCAAGAGACCCAGTACTTC; J: TRBJ2-5; size: few; D: -; V: TRBV7-7; length: 15
CDR3: CASSLTHGTEAFF; DNA: TGTGCCAGCAGCTTAACGCACGGGACTGAAGCTTTCTTT; J: TRBJ1-1; size: -; D: -; V: TRBV7-3; length: 13
CDR3: CAPLPEDRGYEQYF; DNA: TGTGCTCCGCTGCCGGAGGATCGGGGCTACGAGCAGTACTTC; J: TRBJ2-7; size: once; D: -; V: TRBV27; length: 14
CDR3: CASSESELAGAYEQYF; DNA: TGCGCCAGCAGTGAGTCAGAACTAGCGGGAGCCTACGAGCAGTACTTC; J: TRBJ2-7; size: -; D: TRBD2; V: TRBV10-1; length: 16
CDR3: CASSSTGSYGYTF; DNA: TGCGCCAGCAGCTCAACAGGGTCCTATGGCTACACCTTC; J: TRBJ1-2; size: few; D: -; V: TRBV5-1; length: 13
CDR3: CASSLTGTGNQPQHF; DNA: TGTGCCAGCAGCCTCACCGGGACAGGCAATCAGCCCCAGCATTTT; J: TRBJ1-5; size: -; D: TRBD1; V: TRBV9; length: 15
CDR3: CAIGGADSQPQHF; DNA: TGTGCCATCGGGGGGGCGGACTCTCAGCCCCAGCATTTT; J: TRBJ1-5; size: once; D: -; V: TRBV10-3; length: 13
CDR3: CASNTGREVEKLFF; DNA: TGTGCCAGCAACACGGGCAGGGAAGTGGAAAAACTGTTTTTT; J: TRBJ1-4; size: -; D: -; V: TRBV28; length: 14
CDR3: CASSAAALGEQYF; DNA: TGTGCCAGTAGTGCGGCTGCTCTCGGGGAGCAGTACTTC; J: TRBJ2-7; size: -; D: -; V: TRBV19; length: 13
CDR3: CASSPSPVEGETQYF; DNA: TGTGCCAGCAGCCCCTCCCCTGTGGAGGGTGAGACCCAGTACTTC; J: TRBJ2-5; size: -; D: -; V: TRBV11-3; length: 15
CDR3: CASSAESEKLFF; DNA: TGTGCCAGCAGTGCTGAAAGCGAAAAACTGTTTTTT; J: TRBJ1-4; size: -; D: -; V: TRBV7-9; length: 12
CDR3: CASSLGRGSSYNEQFF; DNA: TGTGCCAGCAGCTTGGGGCGGGGGAGCTCCTACAATGAGCAGTTCTTC; J: TRBJ2-1; size: -; D: TRBD2; V: TRBV5-5; length: 16
CDR3: CASRRGDVANEKLFF; DNA: TGCGCCAGCAGACGCGGGGATGTGGCTAATGAAAAACTGTTTTTT; J: TRBJ1-4; size: once; D: -; V: TRBV5-1; length: 15
CDR3: CASSPPGTGNEQYF; DNA: TGTGCCAGCAGCCCTCCCGGGACAGGGAACGAGCAGTACTTC; J: TRBJ2-7; size: -; D: TRBD1; V: TRBV7-9; length: 14
CDR3: CASSLAVNTGELFF; DNA: TGCGCCAGCAGCTTGGCCGTAAACACCGGGGAGCTGTTTTTT; J: TRBJ2-2; size: few; D: -; V: TRBV5-1; length: 14